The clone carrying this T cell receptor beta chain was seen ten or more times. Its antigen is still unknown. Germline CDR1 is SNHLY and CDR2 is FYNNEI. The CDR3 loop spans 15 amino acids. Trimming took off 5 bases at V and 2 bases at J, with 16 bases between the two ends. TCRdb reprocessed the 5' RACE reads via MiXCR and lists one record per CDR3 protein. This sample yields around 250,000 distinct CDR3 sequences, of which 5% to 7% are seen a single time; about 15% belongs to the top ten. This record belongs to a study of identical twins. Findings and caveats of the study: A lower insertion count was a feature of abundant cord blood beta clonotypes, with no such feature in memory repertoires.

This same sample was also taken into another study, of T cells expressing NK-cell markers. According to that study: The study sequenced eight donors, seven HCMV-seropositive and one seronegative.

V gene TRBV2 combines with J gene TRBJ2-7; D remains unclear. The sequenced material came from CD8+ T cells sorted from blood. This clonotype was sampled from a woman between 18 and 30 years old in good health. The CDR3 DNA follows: TGTGCCAGCAGTCCAATCGCACAACCGCCCTACGAGCAGTACTTC. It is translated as CASSPIAQPPYEQYF.